Listed here are 21 T cell receptor beta chains from one sample, sequenced in a study of shared clonotypes between healthy human individuals. As defined, naive CD8 cells were CD45RO-negative and positively selected for CCR7, with terminally differentiated effector memory CD45RA+ cells excluded. Method: immunoSEQ multiplex PCR; TCRdb's copy keeps in-frame clones and lacks some. The table shows 660,000 or so clones, with approximately 96% occurring only once. The source material was naive CD8+ T cells sorted from blood. Every receptor here comes from a woman aged 25 to 39 in good health.

The V gene is TRBV25-1, the J gene TRBJ2-1, with TRBD2 as a possible D gene (5 bases). V lost 3 bases and J lost 6, with 12 bases in between. The CDR3 runs 14 residues. Germline assignment: CDR1 MGHDK and CDR2 SYGVNS. CDR3: CASSDTLGSNEQFF. In DNA, the CDR3 is TGTGCCAGCAGTGATACGTTAGGGAGCAATGAGCAGTTCTTC.

The chain has TRBV19 and TRBJ2-7; TRBD2 matches at 7 bases. V trimming: 4 bases; J trimming: 7 bases; junction bases outside the gene matches: 7. Germline V gene data show CDR1 as LNHDA and CDR2 as SQIVND (reference sequence). The CDR3 totals 13 residues. The CDR3 DNA sequence: TGTGCCAGTAGTACCTGGGACTATAAGGAGCAGTACTTC. As protein: CASSTWDYKEQYF.

The chain carries TRBV10-3 and TRBJ2-1, with 10 bases fitting TRBD2. There are 18 residues in the CDR3. V shed 6 bases, J shed 0 bases, and the junction held 11 bases outside the gene matches. In germline, CDR1 is ENHRY, CDR2 SYGVKD. The CDR3 DNA reads TGTGCCATCAGCGACCTGAGCGGGAGGGCGAGCTCCTACAATGAGCAGTTCTTC. Protein product: CAISDLSGRASSYNEQFF.

The rearrangement links TRBV7-9 to TRBJ2-1; 7 bases are a match to TRBD2. Germline V gives CDR1 SEHNR, CDR2 FQNEAQ (reference sequence). The CDR3 has 17 amino acids. Trimming took 5 bases from V and 2 from J; bases not matched to a gene: 12. In nucleotides, the CDR3 is TGTGCCAGCAGCCCCCCTAGGGCGGGAGCTCCCTACAATGAGCAGTTCTTC. Residues: CASSPPRAGAPYNEQFF.

The rearrangement joins TRBV27 to TRBJ2-4; D tentatively reads TRBD1 or TRBD2 (5 bases each). Germline lookup yields CDR1 MNHEY and CDR2 SMNVEV (reference sequence). V was pared by 2 bases and J by 2 bases, with 7 bases between. This CDR3 has 14 amino acids. CDR3 nucleotides: TGTGCCAGCAGTTTACGGGGCACCAAAAACATTCAGTACTTC. Translated: CASSLRGTKNIQYF.

The rearrangement uses TRBV2 and TRBJ2-7, with 9 positions matching TRBD1. The CDR3 runs to 15 residues. Per germline, CDR1 SNHLY and CDR2 FYNNEI. Trimming removed 6 bases from V and 3 bases from J; junction bases left unmatched: 9. This CDR3 is CASRARTGELYEQYF. In DNA, the CDR3 is TGTGCCAGCAGAGCTCGGACAGGGGAACTCTACGAGCAGTACTTC.

The chain links TRBV6-5 to TRBJ2-1; 12 positions agree with TRBD2. Germline lookup yields CDR1 MNHEY and CDR2 SVGAGI. This CDR3 has 14 amino acids. The junction had 2 bases not matched to a gene; V was cut back by 4 bases and J by 7 bases. CDR3 amino acids: CASSFGTSGNEQFF. The CDR3 DNA follows: TGTGCCAGCAGTTTCGGGACTAGCGGGAATGAGCAGTTCTTC.

V is TRBV27 and J is TRBJ2-5; D possibly corresponds to TRBD2 (5 bases). V was shortened by 4 bases and J by 5 bases, with 11 bases between the two germline ends. The germline V gene encodes CDR1 MNHEY and CDR2 SMNVEV (reference sequence). The CDR3 has 13 amino acids. The CDR3 sequence: CASSSLAGETQYF. The CDR3 nucleotides read TGTGCCAGCAGTTCGCTAGCCGGGGAGACCCAGTACTTC.

J is TRBJ2-7 and V is TRBV28, with D perhaps TRBD1 or TRBD2 (5 bases each). V was pared by 1 base and J by 0 bases, with 13 bases between. The CDR3 totals 16 residues. Germline V gene data show CDR1 as MDHEN and CDR2 as SYDVKM. CDR3 protein: CASSLSGTASSYEQYF. CDR3 bases: TGTGCCAGCAGTTTATCCGGGACGGCTAGCTCCTACGAGCAGTACTTC.

J is TRBJ1-1 and V is TRBV19; D gene ambiguous. V lost 0 bases, J lost 1 base, and 12 bases lay in between. The CDR3 is 16 amino acids. Germline V CDR1 and CDR2: LNHDA, SQIVND (reference sequence). CDR3 in DNA: TGTGCCAGTAGTATAGATTACCCCCGGGAGAACACTGAAGCTTTCTTT. Translated, it gives CASSIDYPRENTEAFF. Combining the CDR3 with reference TRBV19 and TRBJ1-1 gives the whole variable domain DGGITQSPKYLFRKEGQNVTLSCEQNLNHDAMYWYRQDPGQGLRLIYYSQIVNDFQKGDIAEGYSVSREKKESFPLTVTSAQKNPTAFYLCASSIDYPRENTEAFFGQGTRLTVV.

This clone is a singleton in its sample. The V gene is TRBV5-1, the J gene TRBJ2-3; TRBD2 agrees at 9 bases. This CDR3 is built from 18 residues. Germline V gene data show CDR1 as SGHRS and CDR2 as YFSETQ. Trimming removed 0 bases from V and 0 bases from J; junction bases left unmatched: 8. CDR3 in DNA: TGCGCCAGCAGCTTGGCCGGCGGGAGGGCCCTAAGCACAGATACGCAGTATTTT. Translated: CASSLAGGRALSTDTQYF.

The chain combines TRBV10-2 with TRBJ1-1, with no clear D. Germline V gene lookup returns CDR1 WSHSY and CDR2 SAAADI. Trimming removed 4 bases at V and 2 bases at J, with 11 bases between. The CDR3 totals 14 residues. CDR3 nucleotides: TGCGCCAGCAGTGTCTGGGTGAGAAACACTGAAGCTTTCTTT. This codes for CASSVWVRNTEAFF.

The chain has TRBV7-9 and TRBJ2-5; 8 bases are a match to TRBD2. Per germline, CDR1 SEHNR and CDR2 FQNEAQ (reference sequence). The trim removed 4 bases at V and 7 bases at J, leaving 20 bases unmatched. CDR3 length: 18 residues. DNA for the CDR3: TGTGCCAGCAGCTCACGGCCGACTGACATAGCGGGATATTGGACCCAGTACTTC. It encodes CASSSRPTDIAGYWTQYF.

V is TRBV11-2 and J is TRBJ2-5, with D hard to call. CDR3 length: 13 amino acids. CDR1 is SGHAT and CDR2 is FQNNGV in the germline V gene. V was pared by 2 bases and J by 2 bases, with 6 bases between. CDR3: CASSLTTQETQYF. Written as DNA, the CDR3 is TGTGCCAGCAGCTTAACGACGCAAGAGACCCAGTACTTC.

This clone was seen just once. V gene TRBV27 combines with J gene TRBJ2-7; unclear D gene. Between the trimmed V and J ends, which lost 2 bases and 4 bases, there was a span of 15 bases. Germline V gene lookup returns CDR1 MNHEY and CDR2 SMNVEV (reference sequence). There are 15 residues in the CDR3. CDR3 region: CASSLEAPITYEQYF. CDR3 bases: TGTGCCAGCAGTTTAGAGGCCCCTATTACTTACGAGCAGTACTTC.

This rearrangement joins TRBV6-6 to TRBJ2-7; 8 bases agree with TRBD2. The CDR3 is made up of 12 amino acids. Trimming at V came to 0 bases and at J to 13 bases, leaving 5 bases not matched to a gene. Germline V lookup: CDR1 MNHNY, CDR2 SVGAGI (reference sequence). The CDR3 DNA reads TGTGCCAGCAGTTACTCCCGGGAGGGGTCATACTTC. Translating it yields CASSYSREGSYF.

A word on this clone: The junction shows a germline mismatch at one end, possibly a read error. The rearrangement joins TRBV4-2 to TRBJ2-7; no definite D call. This CDR3 comprises 15 residues. The germline CDR1 and CDR2 sequences are LGHNA and YNFKEQ. The CDR3: CVSSQDLGRGYEQYF. The CDR3 DNA is TGTGTCAGCAGCCAAGATTTGGGTCGAGGCTACGAGCAGTACTTC.

The chain recombines TRBV15 with TRBJ1-2, with D perhaps TRBD1 (6 bases). V shed 5 bases and J shed 6 bases, with 13 bases lying between them. Germline V lookup: CDR1 LNHNV, CDR2 YYDKDF (reference sequence). The CDR3 sequence is 13 residues long. The CDR3 protein is CATSLDRLDGYTF. The CDR3 nucleotides read TGTGCCACCAGCCTAGACAGGCTGGATGGCTACACCTTC.

With regard to this clone: Other DNA sequences from this sample encode an identical CDR3 as well. The rearrangement links TRBV27 to TRBJ2-7; the match to TRBD1 covers 8 bases. Germline CDR1 and CDR2: MNHEY and SMNVEV (reference sequence). The junction had 0 bases not matched to a gene; V was cut back by 0 bases and J by 2 bases. There are 14 residues in the CDR3. The CDR3 loop reads CASSLSRGPYEQYF. The CDR3 bases are TGTGCCAGCAGTTTATCCAGGGGGCCCTACGAGCAGTACTTC.

The J gene is TRBJ2-4, the V gene TRBV5-6; D tentatively reads TRBD1 or TRBD2 (6 bases each). Germline CDR1 and CDR2: SGHDT and YYEEEE. V was trimmed by 0 bases and J by 5 bases, leaving 18 bases between them. The CDR3 spans 17 residues. CDR3: CASSLAGAGILENIQYF. The CDR3 coding sequence is TGTGCCAGCAGCTTGGCGGGGGCAGGTATATTGGAAAACATTCAGTACTTC.

The chain couples TRBV5-1 to TRBJ2-3; tentatively, D is TRBD1 (5 bases). Trimming took off 0 bases at V and 3 bases at J, with 8 bases between the two ends. Germline CDR1 and CDR2: SGHRS and YFSETQ. The CDR3 contains 14 residues. CDR3 region: CASSLETATDTQYF. The CDR3 DNA reads TGCGCCAGCAGCTTGGAGACAGCTACAGATACGCAGTATTTT.